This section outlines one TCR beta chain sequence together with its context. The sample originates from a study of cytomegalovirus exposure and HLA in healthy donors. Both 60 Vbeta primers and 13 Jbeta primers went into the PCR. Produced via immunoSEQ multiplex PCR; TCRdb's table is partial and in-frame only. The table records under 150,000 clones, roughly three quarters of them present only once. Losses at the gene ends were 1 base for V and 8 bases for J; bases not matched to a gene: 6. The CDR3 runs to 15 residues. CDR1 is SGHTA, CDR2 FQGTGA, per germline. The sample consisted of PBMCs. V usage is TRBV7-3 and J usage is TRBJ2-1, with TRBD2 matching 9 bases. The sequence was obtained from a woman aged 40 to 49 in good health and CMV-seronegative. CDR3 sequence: CASSLIAGGLDEQFF. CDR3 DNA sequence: TGTGCCAGCAGCTTAATCGCGGGGGGGCTAGATGAGCAGTTCTTC.